Below are 7 T cell receptor beta chains sequenced from a single sample in a study of cytomegalovirus exposure and HLA in healthy donors. A multiplex PCR was run with 60 Vbeta primers and 13 Jbeta primers. Sequenced by immunoSEQ multiplex PCR; TCRdb stores in-frame clones only, minus some. The table records under 65,000 clones, 70% to 85% of them present only once. Sequenced: PBMCs. These receptors were taken from a man aged 50 to 59 in good health and CMV-seronegative.

The genes are TRBV28 and TRBJ2-4, with 7 bases lining up with TRBD2. V lost 6 bases and J lost 14; bases outside the gene matches: 7. CDR3 length: 11 amino acids. Germline V CDR1 and CDR2: MDHEN, SYDVKM. The CDR3 protein is CASSPGTTEYF. The CDR3 DNA sequence: TGTGCCAGCAGCCCCGGGACTACCGAGTACTTC.

This clone was recorded once. The J gene is TRBJ1-2, the V gene TRBV6-1, with D unresolved. CDR1 is MNHNS and CDR2 is SASEGT in the germline V gene. This CDR3 has 11 residues. The V gene lost 10 bases and the J gene lost 7 bases, with 13 bases spanning the gap. CDR3: CATRGLIGYTF. CDR3 DNA sequence: TGTGCCACAAGAGGGTTAATTGGCTACACCTTC.

This clone was found once. The rearrangement uses TRBV5-4 and TRBJ2-7, with D perhaps TRBD2 (7 bases). The length of the CDR3 is 15 residues. CDR1 SGHNT and CDR2 YYREEE come from the germline V gene (reference sequence). V was cut by 0 bases and J by 4 bases, with 14 bases left in between. CDR3 amino acids: CASSLGGGGAYEQYF. The CDR3 DNA is TGTGCCAGCAGCTTGGGTGGAGGGGGGGCGTACGAGCAGTACTTC.

In its sample, this clone was seen a few times. The V gene is TRBV13, the J gene TRBJ1-2; 12 bases map to TRBD1. The V gene's germline CDR1 is PRHDT and CDR2 FYEKMQ (reference sequence). The CDR3 spans 13 residues. V was clipped by 5 bases and J by 8 bases; unmatched bases: 3. In DNA form, the CDR3 reads TGTGCCAGCAGCCCGGGACAGGGGGCCGGCTACACCTTC. Protein: CASSPGQGAGYTF.

The sample holds a few counts of this clone. The V gene is TRBV6-5, the J gene TRBJ2-7; 9 positions match TRBD1. With 5 bases clipped from V and 2 bases from J, the junction kept 4 bases outside the gene matches. Germline V gene data show CDR1 as MNHEY and CDR2 as SVGAGI. The CDR3 covers 14 residues. CDR3 in DNA: TGTGCCAGCAGTCGACAGGGGGAAACCTACGAGCAGTACTTC. Encoded protein: CASSRQGETYEQYF.

In its sample, this clone was seen a few times. The chain joins TRBV6-5 to TRBJ1-1; D gene uncertain. This CDR3 is 11 amino acids long. V was clipped by 2 bases and J by 12 bases, with 10 bases between them. CDR1 and CDR2 (germline): MNHEY, SVGAGI. CDR3 protein: CASSYPPSSFF. The CDR3 nucleotides are TGTGCCAGCAGTTACCCCCCCTCCTCTTTCTTT.

The V gene is TRBV9, the J gene TRBJ2-3, with TRBD2 matching over 11 bases. With 3 bases clipped from V and 3 bases from J, the junction kept 6 bases outside the gene matches. Germline loops: CDR1 SGDLS, CDR2 YYNGEE. The CDR3 spans 16 residues. CDR3 in DNA: TGTGCCAGCAGCGCAACTAGCGGGGGAGGGACAGATACGCAGTATTTT. It yields the protein CASSATSGGGTDTQYF.